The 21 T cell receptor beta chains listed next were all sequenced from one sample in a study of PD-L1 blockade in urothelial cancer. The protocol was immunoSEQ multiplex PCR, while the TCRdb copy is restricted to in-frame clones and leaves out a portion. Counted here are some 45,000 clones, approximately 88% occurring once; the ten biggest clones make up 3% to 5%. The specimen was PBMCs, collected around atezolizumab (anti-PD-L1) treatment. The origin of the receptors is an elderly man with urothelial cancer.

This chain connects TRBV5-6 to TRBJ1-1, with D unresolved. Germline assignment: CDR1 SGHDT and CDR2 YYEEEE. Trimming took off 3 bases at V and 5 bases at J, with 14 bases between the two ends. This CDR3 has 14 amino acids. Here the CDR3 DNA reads TGTGCCAGCAGCTCCTTAGGCCGAGGGACTGAAGCTTTCTTT. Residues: CASSSLGRGTEAFF.

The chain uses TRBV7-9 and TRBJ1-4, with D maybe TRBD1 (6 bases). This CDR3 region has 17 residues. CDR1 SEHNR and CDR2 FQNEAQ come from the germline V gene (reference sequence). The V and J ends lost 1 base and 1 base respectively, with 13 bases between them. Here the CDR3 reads CASSLGAGGQTNEKLFF. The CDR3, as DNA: TGTGCCAGCAGCTTAGGGGCCGGGGGGCAAACTAATGAAAAACTGTTTTTT. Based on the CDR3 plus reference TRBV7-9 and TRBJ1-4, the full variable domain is DTGVSQNPRHKITKRGQNVTFRCDPISEHNRLYWYRQTLGQGPEFLTYFQNEAQLEKSRLLSDRFSAERPKGSFSTLEIQRTEQGDSAMYLCASSLGAGGQTNEKLFFGSGTQLSVL.

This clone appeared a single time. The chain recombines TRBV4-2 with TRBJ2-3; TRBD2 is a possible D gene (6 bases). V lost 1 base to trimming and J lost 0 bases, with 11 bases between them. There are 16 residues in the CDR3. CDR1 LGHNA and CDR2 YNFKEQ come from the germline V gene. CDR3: CASSQAGGVSTDTQYF. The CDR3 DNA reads TGTGCCAGCAGCCAAGCCGGCGGGGTGAGCACAGATACGCAGTATTTT.

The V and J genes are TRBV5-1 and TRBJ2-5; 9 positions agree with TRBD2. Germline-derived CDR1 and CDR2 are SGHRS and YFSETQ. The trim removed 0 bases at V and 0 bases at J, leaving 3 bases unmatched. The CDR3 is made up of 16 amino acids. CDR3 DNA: TGCGCCAGCAGCTTGGGCCCTAGCGGGAACCAAGAGACCCAGTACTTC. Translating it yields CASSLGPSGNQETQYF.

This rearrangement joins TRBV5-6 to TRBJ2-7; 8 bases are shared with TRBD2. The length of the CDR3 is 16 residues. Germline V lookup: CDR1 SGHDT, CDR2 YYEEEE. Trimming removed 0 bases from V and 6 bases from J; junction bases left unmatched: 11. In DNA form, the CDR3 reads TGTGCCAGCAGCTTGGTCACTAGCGGAAGTGCTCTCGAGCAGTACTTC. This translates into CASSLVTSGSALEQYF.

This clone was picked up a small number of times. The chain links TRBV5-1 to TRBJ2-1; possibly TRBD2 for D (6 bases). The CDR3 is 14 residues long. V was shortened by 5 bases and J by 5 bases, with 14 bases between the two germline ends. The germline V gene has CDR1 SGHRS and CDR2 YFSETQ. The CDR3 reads CASRSSGRDNEQFF. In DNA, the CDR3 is TGCGCCAGCAGATCGAGCGGGCGGGACAATGAGCAGTTCTTC.

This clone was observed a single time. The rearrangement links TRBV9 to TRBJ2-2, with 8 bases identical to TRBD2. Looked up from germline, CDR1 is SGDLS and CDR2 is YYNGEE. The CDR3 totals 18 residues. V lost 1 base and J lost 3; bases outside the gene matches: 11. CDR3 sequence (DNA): TGTGCCAGCAGCGTAAGGGGTGGCGGGAGGATGGACACCGGGGAGCTGTTTTTT. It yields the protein CASSVRGGGRMDTGELFF. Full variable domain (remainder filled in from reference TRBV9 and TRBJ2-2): DSGVTQTPKHLITATGQRVTLRCSPRSGDLSVYWYQQSLDQGLQFLIQYYNGEERAKGNILERFSAQQFPDLHSELNLSSLELGDSALYFCASSVRGGGRMDTGELFFGEGSRLTVL.

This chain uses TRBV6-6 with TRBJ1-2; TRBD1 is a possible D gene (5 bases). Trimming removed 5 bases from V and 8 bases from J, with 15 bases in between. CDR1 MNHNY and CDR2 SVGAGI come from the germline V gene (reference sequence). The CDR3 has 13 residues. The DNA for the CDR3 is TGTGCCAGCAGTCTATACAGGCTGGGGGGCTACACCTTC. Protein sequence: CASSLYRLGGYTF.

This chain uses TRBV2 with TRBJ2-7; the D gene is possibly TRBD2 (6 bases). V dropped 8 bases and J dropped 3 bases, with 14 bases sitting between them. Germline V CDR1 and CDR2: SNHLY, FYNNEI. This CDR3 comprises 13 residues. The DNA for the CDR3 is TGTGCCAGCCAAATCACTAGCAGCTACGAGCAGTACTTC. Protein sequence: CASQITSSYEQYF.

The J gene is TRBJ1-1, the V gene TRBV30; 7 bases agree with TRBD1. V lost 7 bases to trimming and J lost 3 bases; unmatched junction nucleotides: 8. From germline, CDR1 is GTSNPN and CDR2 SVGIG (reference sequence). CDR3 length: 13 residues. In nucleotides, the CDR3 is TGTGCCTTAATCCAGGGGGGTGACACTGAAGCTTTCTTT. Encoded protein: CALIQGGDTEAFF.

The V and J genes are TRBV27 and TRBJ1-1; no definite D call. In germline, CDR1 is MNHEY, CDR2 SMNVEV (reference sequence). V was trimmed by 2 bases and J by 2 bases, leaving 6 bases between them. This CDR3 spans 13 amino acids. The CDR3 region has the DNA TGTGCCAGCAGTTTACGGAGTAACACTGAAGCTTTCTTT. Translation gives CASSLRSNTEAFF.

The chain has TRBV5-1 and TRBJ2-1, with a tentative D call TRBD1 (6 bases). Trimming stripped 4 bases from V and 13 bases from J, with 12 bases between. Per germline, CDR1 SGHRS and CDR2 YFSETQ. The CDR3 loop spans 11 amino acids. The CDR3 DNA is TGCGCCAGCAGCGACTCGACAGGACAGTTCTTC. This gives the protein CASSDSTGQFF.

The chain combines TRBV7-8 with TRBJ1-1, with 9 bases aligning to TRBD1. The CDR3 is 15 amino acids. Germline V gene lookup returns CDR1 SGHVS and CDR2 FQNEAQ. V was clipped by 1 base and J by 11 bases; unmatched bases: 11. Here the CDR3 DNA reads TGTGCCAGCAGCTTAGGCGGGACAGGGAGCCTGTCGGCTTTCTTT. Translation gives CASSLGGTGSLSAFF. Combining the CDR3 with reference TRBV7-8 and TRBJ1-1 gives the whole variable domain GAGVSQSPRYKVAKRGQDVALRCDPISGHVSLFWYQQALGQGPEFLTYFQNEAQLDKSGLPSDRFFAERPEGSVSTLKIQRTQQEDSAVYLCASSLGGTGSLSAFFGQGTRLTVV.

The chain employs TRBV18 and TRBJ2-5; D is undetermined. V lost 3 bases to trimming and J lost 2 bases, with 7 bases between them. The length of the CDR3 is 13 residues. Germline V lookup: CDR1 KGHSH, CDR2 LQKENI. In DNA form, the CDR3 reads TGTGCCAGCTCACCGACTCTACAAGAGACCCAGTACTTC. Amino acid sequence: CASSPTLQETQYF.

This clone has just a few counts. The CDR3 is CASSSDGTAGYGYTF. The CDR3 nucleotides read TGCGCCAGCAGCTCTGACGGGACCGCGGGGTATGGCTACACCTTC. The V and J genes are TRBV5-1 and TRBJ1-2, with D possibly being TRBD1 (5 bases). The CDR3 totals 15 residues. The germline gives CDR1 SGHRS, CDR2 YFSETQ. Trimming stripped 3 bases from V and 5 bases from J, with 17 bases between. Complete variable domain (other parts from reference TRBV5-1 and TRBJ1-2): KAGVTQTPRYLIKTRGQQVTLSCSPISGHRSVSWYQQTPGQGLQFLFEYFSETQRNKGNFPGRFSGRQFSNSRSEMNVSTLELGDSALYLCASSSDGTAGYGYTFGSGTRLTVV.

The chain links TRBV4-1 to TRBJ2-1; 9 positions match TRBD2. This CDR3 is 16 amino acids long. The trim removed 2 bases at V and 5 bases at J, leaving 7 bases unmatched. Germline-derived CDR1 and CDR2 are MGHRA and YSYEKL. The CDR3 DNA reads TGCGCCAGCAGCCAACTGAGCGGGAGGCTCGACAATGAGCAGTTCTTC. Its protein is CASSQLSGRLDNEQFF.

For the CDR3, the DNA is TGTGCCAGCAGTCCGTCGAGCGGACTCATGGCCCAGTACTTC. As protein: CASSPSSGLMAQYF. The V call is TRBV6-1, the J call TRBJ2-5; TRBD2 might be the D (5 bases). This CDR3 region has 14 residues. Germline CDR1 reads MNHNS; CDR2 reads SASEGT. V lost 5 bases to trimming and J lost 9 bases, with 19 bases between them.

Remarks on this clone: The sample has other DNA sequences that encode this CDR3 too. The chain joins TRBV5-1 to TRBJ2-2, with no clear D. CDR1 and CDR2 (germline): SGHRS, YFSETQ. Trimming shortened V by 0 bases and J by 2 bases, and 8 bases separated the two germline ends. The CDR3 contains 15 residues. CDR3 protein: CASSLGSGNTGELFF. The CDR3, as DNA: TGCGCCAGCAGCTTGGGGTCAGGAAACACCGGGGAGCTGTTTTTT.

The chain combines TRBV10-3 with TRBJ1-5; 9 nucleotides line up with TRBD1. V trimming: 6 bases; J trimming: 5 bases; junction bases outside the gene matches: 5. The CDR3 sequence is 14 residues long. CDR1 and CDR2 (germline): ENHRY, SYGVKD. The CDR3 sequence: CAISTGGVDQPQHF. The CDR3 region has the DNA TGTGCCATCAGCACAGGGGGCGTAGATCAGCCCCAGCATTTT.

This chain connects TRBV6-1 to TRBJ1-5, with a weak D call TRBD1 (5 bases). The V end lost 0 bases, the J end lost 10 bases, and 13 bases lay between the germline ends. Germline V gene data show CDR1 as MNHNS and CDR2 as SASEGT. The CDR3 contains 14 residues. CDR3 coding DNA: TGTGCCAGCAGTGAAGCAGCGGGGGGAGCCCCCCAGCATTTT. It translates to CASSEAAGGAPQHF.

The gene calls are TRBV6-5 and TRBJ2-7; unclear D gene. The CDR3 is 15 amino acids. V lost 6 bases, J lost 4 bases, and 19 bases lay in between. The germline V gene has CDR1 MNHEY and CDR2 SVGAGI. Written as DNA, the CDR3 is TGTGCCAGCAGCCCGAGACCCAATAAGCGTTACGAGCAGTACTTC. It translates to CASSPRPNKRYEQYF.